These T cell receptor beta chains were read from a single sample in a study of shared clonotypes between healthy human individuals. The repertoire was sequenced with immunoSEQ multiplex PCR; TCRdb's copy has only in-frame clones and lacks some. The sample records some 500,000 clones, 95% to 97% being singletons. Sequencing input: naive CD4+ T cells sorted from blood. The origin of the receptors is a woman younger than 45 in good health. Each CDR3 is given with its conserved first and last residue. Fields, in order: CDR3 protein, V gene, D gene, J gene. A D gene is named only where the DNA matches it firmly.

cdr3_aa: CASAPALHPGVVVNTGELFF
v_call: TRBV6-4
d_call: -
j_call: TRBJ2-2

cdr3_aa: CASSRTGTGNTIYF
v_call: TRBV27
d_call: TRBD1
j_call: TRBJ1-3

cdr3_aa: CASSSSTDIKPQHF
v_call: TRBV28
d_call: -
j_call: TRBJ1-5

cdr3_aa: CASSYFRDTTNTEAFF
v_call: TRBV5-4
d_call: -
j_call: TRBJ1-1

cdr3_aa: CTSSQDPRERGGSYAYEQYF
v_call: TRBV1
d_call: -
j_call: TRBJ2-7

cdr3_aa: CASSWGLAGVYNEQFF
v_call: TRBV5-1
d_call: TRBD2
j_call: TRBJ2-1

cdr3_aa: CASSPSDVPPGEQFF
v_call: TRBV7-3
d_call: -
j_call: TRBJ2-1

cdr3_aa: CVSGRGQGSANVLTF
v_call: TRBV27
d_call: TRBD1
j_call: TRBJ2-6

cdr3_aa: CASSTPQETQYF
v_call: TRBV5-6
d_call: -
j_call: TRBJ2-5

cdr3_aa: CASSYSKLGGYEQYF
v_call: TRBV6-5
d_call: -
j_call: -

cdr3_aa: CASSPASYLSGNTIYF
v_call: TRBV28
d_call: -
j_call: TRBJ1-3

cdr3_aa: CASSLGNSPGGQPQHF
v_call: TRBV27
d_call: -
j_call: TRBJ1-5

cdr3_aa: CASSFQGPGYEQYF
v_call: TRBV27
d_call: -
j_call: TRBJ2-7

cdr3_aa: CASSPTGGRAEAFF
v_call: TRBV18
d_call: TRBD1
j_call: TRBJ1-1